The next 27 T cell receptor beta chains were all read from a single sample in a study of T cell repertoires and HLA-DP antigens. Assay: immunoSEQ multiplex PCR; the TCRdb copy retains only in-frame clones and omits some. The sample lists about 110,000 clones; 80% to 95% were seen once. No antigen has been identified for these receptors. The sample taken for sequencing was CD4+ T cells from PBMCs. The receptor set was obtained from a woman under 30 in good health and CMV-seronegative.

The J gene is TRBJ2-1, the V gene TRBV10-3; the match to TRBD2 covers 9 bases. The CDR3 covers 15 residues. V shed 5 bases, J shed 5 bases, and the junction held 7 bases outside the gene matches. Germline loops: CDR1 ENHRY, CDR2 SYGVKD. The CDR3 region is CAISIAGAGNNEQFF. DNA for the CDR3: TGTGCCATCAGTATAGCGGGGGCGGGCAACAATGAGCAGTTCTTC.

In DNA form, the CDR3 reads TGTGCCAGCAGTTTTCCGAGCATATACAATGAGCAGTTCTTC. Translated, it gives CASSFPSIYNEQFF. The V gene is TRBV28, the J gene TRBJ2-1; D is undetermined. CDR1 and CDR2 (germline): MDHEN, SYDVKM. Between the trimmed V and J ends, which lost 3 bases and 4 bases, there was a span of 10 bases. The CDR3 loop spans 14 amino acids.

CDR3 sequence: CASSPLAANTEAFF. The DNA for the CDR3 is TGTGCCAGCTCACCACTAGCAGCGAACACTGAAGCTTTCTTT. The genes are TRBV18 and TRBJ1-1, with D unresolved. Germline loops: CDR1 KGHSH, CDR2 LQKENI. This CDR3 is 14 amino acids long. V gave up 1 base and J gave up 1 base, with 7 bases separating them.

This clone was seen a handful of times. J is TRBJ2-1 and V is TRBV4-1, with D hard to call. The germline CDR1 and CDR2 sequences are MGHRA and YSYEKL. The CDR3 is made up of 11 amino acids. Trimming took 6 bases from V and 10 from J, leaving 10 bases between them. The CDR3: CASSLFEEQFF. CDR3 bases: TGCGCCAGCAGTTTGTTTGAAGAGCAGTTCTTC.

V and J are TRBV5-1 and TRBJ2-5; no reliable D call. The CDR3 loop spans 16 amino acids. Per germline, CDR1 SGHRS and CDR2 YFSETQ. The V end lost 0 bases, the J end lost 2 bases, and 14 bases lay between the germline ends. CDR3 region: CASSLGQRMSQETQYF. Written as DNA, the CDR3 is TGCGCCAGCAGCTTGGGTCAGAGGATGTCACAAGAGACCCAGTACTTC.

The V call is TRBV7-2, the J call TRBJ2-3; D not certain. The V and J ends lost 5 bases and 3 bases respectively, with 9 bases between them. The CDR3 is made up of 13 amino acids. Germline loops: CDR1 SGHTA, CDR2 FQGNSA. CDR3 DNA: TGTGCCAGCAGCCCAGGCCCAACAGATACGCAGTATTTT. Translating it yields CASSPGPTDTQYF.

CDR3 in amino acids: CASSPPRGRAKNIQYF. CDR3 nucleotide sequence: TGTGCCAGCAGCCCCCCCAGGGGGCGTGCCAAAAACATTCAGTACTTC. The chain couples TRBV7-2 to TRBJ2-4, with 8 bases fitting TRBD1. V lost 5 bases, J lost 1 base, and 7 bases stayed unmatched. The germline gives CDR1 SGHTA, CDR2 FQGNSA. This CDR3 has 16 residues. Full variable domain (rest looked up from reference TRBV7-2 and TRBJ2-4): GAGVSQSPSNKVTEKGKDVELRCDPISGHTALYWYRQSLGQGLEFLIYFQGNSAPDKSGLPSDRFSAERTGGSVSTLTIQRTQQEDSAVYLCASSPPRGRAKNIQYFGAGTRLSVL.

The CDR3 is CASSEVVYLRGQGSDTQYF. The DNA for the CDR3 is TGTGCCAGCAGTGAAGTGGTCTATCTCAGGGGACAGGGATCAGATACGCAGTATTTT. This chain links TRBV6-1 with TRBJ2-3; 9 bases align to TRBD1. Germline V lookup: CDR1 MNHNS, CDR2 SASEGT. The V gene end was trimmed by 1 base and the J gene end by 4 bases; junction bases not matched to a gene: 15. CDR3 size: 19 residues.

The chain recombines TRBV6-5 with TRBJ1-4, with D uncertain. Trimming removed 0 bases at V and 6 bases at J, with 11 bases between. Germline-derived CDR1 and CDR2 are MNHEY and SVGAGI. The CDR3 is 15 residues long. In DNA form, the CDR3 reads TGTGCCAGCAGTTACTCGGGCAGCCAGTATGAAAAACTGTTTTTT. Translation gives CASSYSGSQYEKLFF.

The chain is built from TRBV2 and TRBJ1-5, with a weak D call TRBD1 (6 bases). This CDR3 comprises 17 residues. Per the germline V gene, CDR1 is SNHLY and CDR2 is FYNNEI. With 5 bases removed from V and 4 bases from J, the gap between germline ends came to 21 bases. The CDR3 DNA reads as TGTGCCAGCAGTCCCGAGGCGGGGACAATTTTAAATCAGCCCCAGCATTTT. It codes for CASSPEAGTILNQPQHF.

A few counts support this clone. V is TRBV7-9 and J is TRBJ2-1; no clear D. There are 14 residues in the CDR3. Germline CDR1 SEHNR, CDR2 FQNEAQ (reference sequence). V lost 5 bases to trimming and J lost 9 bases, with 17 bases between them. The CDR3 reads CASSLSLPSGEQFF. The DNA of the CDR3 is TGTGCCAGCAGCCTCTCCCTCCCCAGTGGTGAGCAGTTCTTC.

Concerning this clone: The junction departs from germline at one end; a sequencing error may be responsible. In nucleotides, the CDR3 is TGTGCTAGCAGCTCAGCCCCTGGGGGTCCGAACACCGGGGAGCTGTTTTTT. This encodes CASSSAPGGPNTGELFF. The genes are TRBV7-7 and TRBJ2-2; D tentatively fits TRBD1 or TRBD2 (5 bases each). There are 17 residues in the CDR3. The V gene's germline CDR1 is SSHAT and CDR2 FNYEAQ (reference sequence).

The chain has TRBV10-3 and TRBJ2-3; TRBD1 agrees at 11 bases. The CDR3 spans 15 residues. Trimming removed 2 bases from V and 4 bases from J; junction bases left unmatched: 2. From germline, CDR1 is ENHRY and CDR2 SYGVKD. The DNA of the CDR3 is TGTGCCATCAGTGAGGGACAGGGGGCCGCAGATACGCAGTATTTT. It encodes CAISEGQGAADTQYF.

V is TRBV27 and J is TRBJ2-2, with a possible D match to TRBD2 (5 bases). Germline CDR1 MNHEY, CDR2 SMNVEV (reference sequence). The CDR3 has 15 amino acids. Deletions cut 3 bases from V and 1 base from J, with 9 bases between. CDR3 sequence reads: CASSFEGWNTGELFF. In DNA form, the CDR3 reads TGTGCCAGCAGTTTCGAGGGTTGGAACACCGGGGAGCTGTTTTTT.

The chain is built from TRBV19 and TRBJ1-5; TRBD1 matches 7 bases. V lost 0 bases and J lost 5; bases outside the gene matches: 13. The V gene's germline CDR1 is LNHDA and CDR2 SQIVND (reference sequence). The CDR3 spans 18 residues. The CDR3, as DNA: TGTGCCAGTAGTATAGAAAGGGCAGGGGGGTCTCAGCATCAGCCCCAGCATTTT. Translating gives CASSIERAGGSQHQPQHF.

This clone was seen once. V gene TRBV20-1 combines with J gene TRBJ2-7; D is unclear. V was cut by 7 bases and J by 5 bases, with 9 bases left in between. This CDR3 region has 10 residues. Germline V gene data show CDR1 as DFQATT and CDR2 as SNEGSKA (reference sequence). The chain's CDR3 is CSGPLNEQYF. As DNA, the CDR3 is TGCAGTGGCCCCTTGAACGAGCAGTACTTC.

The chain combines TRBV6-6 with TRBJ2-3; D call uncertain. Between the trimmed V and J ends, which lost 6 bases and 4 bases, there was a span of 17 bases. This CDR3 is 15 amino acids long. Germline V gene sequence: CDR1 MNHNY, CDR2 SVGAGI (reference sequence). In DNA, the CDR3 is TGTGCCAGCAGCCCACCGACCCGTACAGCAGATACGCAGTATTTT. Translating gives CASSPPTRTADTQYF.

The CDR3 loop reads CASTGPGDYEQYF. As DNA, the CDR3 is TGTGCCAGCACCGGTCCCGGGGACTACGAGCAGTACTTC. The V and J genes are TRBV28 and TRBJ2-7; D is perhaps TRBD2 (5 bases). Germline V lookup: CDR1 MDHEN, CDR2 SYDVKM. Between the trimmed V and J ends, which lost 7 bases and 3 bases, there was a span of 13 bases. CDR3 length: 13 amino acids.

The rearrangement links TRBV2 to TRBJ2-7, with TRBD1 matching over 8 bases. V shed 7 bases, J shed 4 bases, and the junction held 6 bases outside the gene matches. Germline V CDR1 and CDR2: SNHLY, FYNNEI. This CDR3 region has 13 residues. CDR3 in amino acids: CASTGQGRYEQYV. The CDR3 region has the DNA TGTGCCAGCACAGGACAGGGAAGGTACGAGCAGTACGTC.

This chain joins TRBV7-9 and TRBJ1-2; D is perhaps TRBD1 (6 bases). Trimming took off 4 bases at V and 4 bases at J, with 19 bases between the two ends. Germline V gives CDR1 SEHNR, CDR2 FQNEAQ (reference sequence). The length of the CDR3 is 16 residues. The CDR3 loop reads CASSYMVPAGAYGYTF. The CDR3 nucleotides are TGTGCCAGCAGCTATATGGTCCCGGCGGGGGCCTATGGCTACACCTTC.

The genes are TRBV28 and TRBJ2-7; possibly TRBD2 for D (6 bases). CDR3 length: 15 residues. The germline V gene has CDR1 MDHEN and CDR2 SYDVKM. V was shortened by 3 bases and J by 2 bases, with 14 bases between the two germline ends. CDR3 nucleotide sequence: TGTGCCAGCAGTTTTGGTGGGGAGGACACCTACGAGCAGTACTTC. It translates to CASSFGGEDTYEQYF.

The chain is built from TRBV6-5 and TRBJ2-1, with 9 bases lining up with TRBD2. Germline loops: CDR1 MNHEY, CDR2 SVGAGI. V lost 2 bases to trimming and J lost 6 bases; unmatched junction nucleotides: 5. CDR3 length: 15 residues. This CDR3 reads CASSYEWRGGNEQFF. The CDR3 region has the DNA TGTGCCAGCAGTTACGAGTGGCGGGGGGGCAATGAGCAGTTCTTC.

The V and J genes are TRBV5-1 and TRBJ2-5; D gene ambiguous. Trimming removed 4 bases from V and 6 bases from J, with 7 bases in between. The CDR3 is 11 amino acids. Germline-derived CDR1 and CDR2 are SGHRS and YFSETQ. The CDR3 spells CASSPGQTQYF. Written as DNA, the CDR3 is TGCGCCAGCAGCCCGGGTCAGACCCAGTACTTC.

This rearrangement joins TRBV5-6 to TRBJ2-3; either TRBD1 or TRBD2 may fit D (5 bases each). Germline loops: CDR1 SGHDT, CDR2 YYEEEE. CDR3 length: 15 residues. Trimming removed 0 bases at V and 6 bases at J, with 14 bases between. This CDR3 reads CASSLARGGGDTQYF. The CDR3 region has the DNA TGTGCCAGCAGCTTGGCCCGGGGCGGCGGGGATACGCAGTATTTT.

This chain uses TRBV27 with TRBJ1-1; TRBD1 aligns across 8 bases. CDR1 is MNHEY, CDR2 SMNVEV, per germline (reference sequence). This CDR3 has 12 amino acids. V was clipped by 9 bases and J by 3 bases; unmatched bases: 3. CDR3 nucleotides: TGTGCCAGTCGGACAGGGTACACTGAAGCTTTCTTT. This encodes CASRTGYTEAFF.

This chain uses TRBV6-5 with TRBJ2-5; the D call may be TRBD1 or TRBD2 (6 bases each). The CDR3 totals 15 residues. Germline V CDR1 and CDR2: MNHEY, SVGAGI. Trimming shortened V by 0 bases and J by 5 bases, and 13 bases separated the two germline ends. This CDR3 reads CASSYSRGVWETQYF. CDR3 coding DNA: TGTGCCAGCAGTTACTCGAGGGGGGTTTGGGAGACCCAGTACTTC.

The sample holds one count of this clone. Germline and junction disagree at one end, which may indicate a read error. The chain joins TRBV18 to TRBJ1-2; 7 bases align to TRBD1. The CDR3 contains 14 residues. The germline gives CDR1 KGHSH, CDR2 LQKENI. CDR3 bases: TGTGCCAGCTCCCCACAGGGGAATGCCTATGGCTACACCTTC. This sequence encodes CASSPQGNAYGYTF.